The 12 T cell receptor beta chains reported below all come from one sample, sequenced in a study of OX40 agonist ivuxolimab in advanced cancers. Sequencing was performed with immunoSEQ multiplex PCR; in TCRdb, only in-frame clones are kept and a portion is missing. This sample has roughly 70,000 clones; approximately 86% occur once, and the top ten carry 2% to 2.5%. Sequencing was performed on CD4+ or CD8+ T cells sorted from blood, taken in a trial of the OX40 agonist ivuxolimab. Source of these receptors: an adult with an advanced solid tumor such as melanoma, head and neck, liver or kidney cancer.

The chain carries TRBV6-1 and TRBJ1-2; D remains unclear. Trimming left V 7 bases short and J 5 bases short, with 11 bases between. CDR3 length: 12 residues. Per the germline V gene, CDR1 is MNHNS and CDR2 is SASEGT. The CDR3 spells CASITEVYGYTF. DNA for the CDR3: TGTGCCAGCATCACAGAGGTTTATGGCTACACCTTC.

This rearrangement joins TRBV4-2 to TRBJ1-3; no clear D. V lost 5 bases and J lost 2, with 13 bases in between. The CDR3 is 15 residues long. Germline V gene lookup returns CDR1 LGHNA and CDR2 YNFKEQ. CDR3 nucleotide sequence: TGTGCCAGCAGCAACCGAAGGGCACCTGGAAACACCATATATTTT. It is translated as CASSNRRAPGNTIYF.

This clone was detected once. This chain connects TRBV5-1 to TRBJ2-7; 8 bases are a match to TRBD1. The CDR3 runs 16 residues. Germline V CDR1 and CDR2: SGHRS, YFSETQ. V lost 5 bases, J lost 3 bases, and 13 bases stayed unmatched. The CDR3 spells CASSGADRGWNYEQYF. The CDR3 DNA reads TGCGCCAGCAGTGGAGCCGACAGGGGATGGAACTACGAGCAGTACTTC.

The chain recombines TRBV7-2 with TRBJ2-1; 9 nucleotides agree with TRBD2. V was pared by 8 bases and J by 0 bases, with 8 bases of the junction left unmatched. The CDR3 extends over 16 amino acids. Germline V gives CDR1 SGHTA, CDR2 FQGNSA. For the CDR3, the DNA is TGTGCCAGCGGCATTAGCGGGGGTACCTCCTACAATGAGCAGTTCTTC. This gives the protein CASGISGGTSYNEQFF.

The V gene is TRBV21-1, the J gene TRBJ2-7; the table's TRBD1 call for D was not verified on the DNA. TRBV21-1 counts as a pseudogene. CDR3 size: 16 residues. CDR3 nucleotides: TGTGCCAGCAGCAAAAAGGGGGGGACAGGGCTTTACGAGCAGTACTTC. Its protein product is CASSKKGGTGLYEQYF.

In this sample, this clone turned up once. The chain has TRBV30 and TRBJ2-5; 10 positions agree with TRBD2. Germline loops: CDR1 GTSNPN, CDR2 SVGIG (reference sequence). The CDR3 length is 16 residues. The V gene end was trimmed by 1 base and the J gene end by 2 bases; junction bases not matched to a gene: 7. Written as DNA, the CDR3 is TGTGCCTGGAGTGGACTTAGCGGGAGGTCACAAGAGACCCAGTACTTC. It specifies CAWSGLSGRSQETQYF.

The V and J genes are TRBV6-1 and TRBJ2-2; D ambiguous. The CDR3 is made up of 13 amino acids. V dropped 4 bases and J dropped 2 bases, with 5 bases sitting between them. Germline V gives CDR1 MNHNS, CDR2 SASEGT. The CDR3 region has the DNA TGTGCCAGCAGTGGCTCCAACACCGGGGAGCTGTTTTTT. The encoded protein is CASSGSNTGELFF.

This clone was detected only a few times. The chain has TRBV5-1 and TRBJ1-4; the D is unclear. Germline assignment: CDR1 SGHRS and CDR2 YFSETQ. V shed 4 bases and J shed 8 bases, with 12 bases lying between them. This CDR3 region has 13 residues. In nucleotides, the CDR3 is TGCGCCAGCAGCCAGTTTATTGGGGAAAAACTGTTTTTT. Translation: CASSQFIGEKLFF.

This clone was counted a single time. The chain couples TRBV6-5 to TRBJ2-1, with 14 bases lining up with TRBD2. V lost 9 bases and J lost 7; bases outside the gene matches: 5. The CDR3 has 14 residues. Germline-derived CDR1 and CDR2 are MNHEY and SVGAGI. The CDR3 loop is CASTRTSGRNEQFF. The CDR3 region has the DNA TGTGCCAGTACGCGGACTAGCGGGAGGAATGAGCAGTTCTTC.

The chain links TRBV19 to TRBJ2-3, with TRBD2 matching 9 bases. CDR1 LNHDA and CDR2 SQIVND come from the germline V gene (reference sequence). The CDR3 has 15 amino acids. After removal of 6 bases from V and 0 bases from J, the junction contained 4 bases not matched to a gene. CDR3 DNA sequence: TGTGCCAGTAGCCCTAGCGGGGTAAGCACAGATACGCAGTATTTT. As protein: CASSPSGVSTDTQYF.

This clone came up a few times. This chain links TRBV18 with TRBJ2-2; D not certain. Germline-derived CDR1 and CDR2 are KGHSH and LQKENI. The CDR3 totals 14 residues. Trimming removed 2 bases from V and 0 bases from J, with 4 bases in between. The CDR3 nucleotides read TGTGCCAGCTCACCAGGAGCGAACACCGGGGAGCTGTTTTTT. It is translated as CASSPGANTGELFF.

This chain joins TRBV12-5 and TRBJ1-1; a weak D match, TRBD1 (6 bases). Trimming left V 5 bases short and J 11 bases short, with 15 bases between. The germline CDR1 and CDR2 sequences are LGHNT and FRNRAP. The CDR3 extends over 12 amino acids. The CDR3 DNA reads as TGTGCTAGTGGTACGGGACAAGGGTTGGCTTTCTTT. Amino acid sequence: CASGTGQGLAFF.